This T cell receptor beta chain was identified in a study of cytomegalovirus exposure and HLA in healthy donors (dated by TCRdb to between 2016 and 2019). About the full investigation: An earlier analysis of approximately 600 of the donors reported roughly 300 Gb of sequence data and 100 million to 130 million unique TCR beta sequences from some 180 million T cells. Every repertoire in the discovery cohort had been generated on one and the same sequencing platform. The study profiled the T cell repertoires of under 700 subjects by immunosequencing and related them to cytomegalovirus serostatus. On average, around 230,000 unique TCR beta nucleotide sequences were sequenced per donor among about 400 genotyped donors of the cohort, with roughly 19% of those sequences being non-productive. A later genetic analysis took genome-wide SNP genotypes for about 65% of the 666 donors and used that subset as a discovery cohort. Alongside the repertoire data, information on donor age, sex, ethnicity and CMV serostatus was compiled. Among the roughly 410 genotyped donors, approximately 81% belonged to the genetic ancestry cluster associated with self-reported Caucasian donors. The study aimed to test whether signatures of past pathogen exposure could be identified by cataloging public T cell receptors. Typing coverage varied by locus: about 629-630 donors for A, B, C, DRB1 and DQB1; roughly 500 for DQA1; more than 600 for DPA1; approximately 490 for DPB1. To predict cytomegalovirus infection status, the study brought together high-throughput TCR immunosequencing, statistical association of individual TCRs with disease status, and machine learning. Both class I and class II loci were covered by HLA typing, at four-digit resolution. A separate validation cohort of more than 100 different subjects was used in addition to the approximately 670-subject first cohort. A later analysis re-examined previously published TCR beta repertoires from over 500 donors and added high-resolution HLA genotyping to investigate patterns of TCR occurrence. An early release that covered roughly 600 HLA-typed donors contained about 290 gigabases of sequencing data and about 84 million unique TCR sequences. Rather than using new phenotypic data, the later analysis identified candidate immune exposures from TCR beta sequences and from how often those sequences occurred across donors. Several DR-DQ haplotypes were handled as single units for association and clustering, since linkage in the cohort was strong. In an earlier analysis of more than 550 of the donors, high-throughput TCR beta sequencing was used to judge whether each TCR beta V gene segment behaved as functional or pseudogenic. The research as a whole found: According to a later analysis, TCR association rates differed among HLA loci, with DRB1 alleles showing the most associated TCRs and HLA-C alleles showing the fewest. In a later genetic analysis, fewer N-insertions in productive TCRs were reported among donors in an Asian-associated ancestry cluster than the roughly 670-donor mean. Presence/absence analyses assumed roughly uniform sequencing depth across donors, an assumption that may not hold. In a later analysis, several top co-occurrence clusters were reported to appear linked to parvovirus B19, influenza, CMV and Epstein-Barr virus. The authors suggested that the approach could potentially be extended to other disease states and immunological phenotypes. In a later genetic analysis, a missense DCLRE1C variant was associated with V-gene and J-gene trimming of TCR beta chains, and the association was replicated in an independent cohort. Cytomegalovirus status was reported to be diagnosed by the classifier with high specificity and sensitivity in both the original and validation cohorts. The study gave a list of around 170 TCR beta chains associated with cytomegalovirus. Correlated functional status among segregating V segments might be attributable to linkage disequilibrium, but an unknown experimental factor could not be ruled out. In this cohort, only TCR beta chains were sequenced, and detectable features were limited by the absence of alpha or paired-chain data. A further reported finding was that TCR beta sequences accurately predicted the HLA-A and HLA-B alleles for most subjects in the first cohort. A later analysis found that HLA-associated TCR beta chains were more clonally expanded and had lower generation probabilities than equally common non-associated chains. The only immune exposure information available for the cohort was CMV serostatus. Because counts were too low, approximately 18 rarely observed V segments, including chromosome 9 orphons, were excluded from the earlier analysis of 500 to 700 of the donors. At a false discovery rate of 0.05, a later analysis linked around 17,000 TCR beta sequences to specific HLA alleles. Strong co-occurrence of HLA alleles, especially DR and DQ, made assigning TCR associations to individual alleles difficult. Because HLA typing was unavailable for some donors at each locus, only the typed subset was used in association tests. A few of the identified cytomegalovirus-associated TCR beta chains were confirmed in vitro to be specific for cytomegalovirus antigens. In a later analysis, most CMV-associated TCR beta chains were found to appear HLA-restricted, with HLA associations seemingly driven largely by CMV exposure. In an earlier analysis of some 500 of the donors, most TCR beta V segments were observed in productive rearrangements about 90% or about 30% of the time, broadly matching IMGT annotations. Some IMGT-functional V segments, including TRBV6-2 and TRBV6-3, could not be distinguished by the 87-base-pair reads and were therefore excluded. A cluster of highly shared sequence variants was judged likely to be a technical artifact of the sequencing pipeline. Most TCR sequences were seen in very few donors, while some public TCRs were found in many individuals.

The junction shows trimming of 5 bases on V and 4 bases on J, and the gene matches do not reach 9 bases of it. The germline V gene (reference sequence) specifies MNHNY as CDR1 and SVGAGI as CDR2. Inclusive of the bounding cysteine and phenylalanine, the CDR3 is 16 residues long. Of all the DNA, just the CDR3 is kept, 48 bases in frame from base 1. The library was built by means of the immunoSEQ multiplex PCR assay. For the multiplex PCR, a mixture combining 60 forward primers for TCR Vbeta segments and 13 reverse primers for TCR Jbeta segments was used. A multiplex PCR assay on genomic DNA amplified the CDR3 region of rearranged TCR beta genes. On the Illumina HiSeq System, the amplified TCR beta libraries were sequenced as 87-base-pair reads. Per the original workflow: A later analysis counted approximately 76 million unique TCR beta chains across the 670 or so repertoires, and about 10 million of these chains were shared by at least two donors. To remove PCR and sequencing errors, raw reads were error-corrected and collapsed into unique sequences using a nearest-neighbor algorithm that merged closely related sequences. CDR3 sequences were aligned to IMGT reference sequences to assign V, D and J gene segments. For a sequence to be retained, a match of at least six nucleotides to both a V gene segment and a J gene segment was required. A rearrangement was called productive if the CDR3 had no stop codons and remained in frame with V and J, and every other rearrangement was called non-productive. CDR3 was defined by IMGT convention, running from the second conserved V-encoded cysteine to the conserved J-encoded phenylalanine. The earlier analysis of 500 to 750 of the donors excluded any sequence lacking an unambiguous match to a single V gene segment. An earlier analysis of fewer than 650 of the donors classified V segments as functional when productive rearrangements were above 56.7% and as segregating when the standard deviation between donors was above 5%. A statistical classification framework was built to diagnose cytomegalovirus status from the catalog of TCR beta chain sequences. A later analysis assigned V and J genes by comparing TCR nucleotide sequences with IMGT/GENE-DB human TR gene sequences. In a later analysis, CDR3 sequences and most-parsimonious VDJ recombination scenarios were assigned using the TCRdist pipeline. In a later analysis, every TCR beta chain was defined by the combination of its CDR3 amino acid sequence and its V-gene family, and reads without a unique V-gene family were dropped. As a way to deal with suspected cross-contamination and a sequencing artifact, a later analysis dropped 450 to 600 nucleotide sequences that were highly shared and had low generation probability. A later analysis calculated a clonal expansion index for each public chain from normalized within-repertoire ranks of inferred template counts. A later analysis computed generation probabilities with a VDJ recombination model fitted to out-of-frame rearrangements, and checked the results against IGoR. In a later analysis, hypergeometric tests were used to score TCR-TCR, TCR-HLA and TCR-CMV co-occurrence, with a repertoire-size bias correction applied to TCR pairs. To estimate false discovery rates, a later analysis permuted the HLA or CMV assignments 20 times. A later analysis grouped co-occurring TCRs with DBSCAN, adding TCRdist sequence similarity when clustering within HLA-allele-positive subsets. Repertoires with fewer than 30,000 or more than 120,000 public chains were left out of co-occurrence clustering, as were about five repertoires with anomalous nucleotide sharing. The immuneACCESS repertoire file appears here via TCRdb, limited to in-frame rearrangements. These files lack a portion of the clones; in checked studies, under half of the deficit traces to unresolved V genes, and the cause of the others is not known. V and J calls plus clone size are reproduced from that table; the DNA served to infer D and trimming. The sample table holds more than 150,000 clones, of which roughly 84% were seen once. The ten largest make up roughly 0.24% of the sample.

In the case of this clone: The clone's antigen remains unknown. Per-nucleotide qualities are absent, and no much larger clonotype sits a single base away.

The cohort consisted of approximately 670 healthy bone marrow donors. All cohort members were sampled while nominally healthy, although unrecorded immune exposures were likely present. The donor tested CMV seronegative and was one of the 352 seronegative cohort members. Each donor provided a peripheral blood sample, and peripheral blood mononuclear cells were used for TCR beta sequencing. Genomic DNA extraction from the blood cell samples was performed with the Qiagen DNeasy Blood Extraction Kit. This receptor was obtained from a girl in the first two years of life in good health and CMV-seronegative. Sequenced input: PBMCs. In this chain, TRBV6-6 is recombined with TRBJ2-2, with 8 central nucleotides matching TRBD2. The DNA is TGTGCCAGCAGTCCCCGGGGGGGCCGGATCACCGGGGAGCTGTTTTTT. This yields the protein CASSPRGGRITGELFF.